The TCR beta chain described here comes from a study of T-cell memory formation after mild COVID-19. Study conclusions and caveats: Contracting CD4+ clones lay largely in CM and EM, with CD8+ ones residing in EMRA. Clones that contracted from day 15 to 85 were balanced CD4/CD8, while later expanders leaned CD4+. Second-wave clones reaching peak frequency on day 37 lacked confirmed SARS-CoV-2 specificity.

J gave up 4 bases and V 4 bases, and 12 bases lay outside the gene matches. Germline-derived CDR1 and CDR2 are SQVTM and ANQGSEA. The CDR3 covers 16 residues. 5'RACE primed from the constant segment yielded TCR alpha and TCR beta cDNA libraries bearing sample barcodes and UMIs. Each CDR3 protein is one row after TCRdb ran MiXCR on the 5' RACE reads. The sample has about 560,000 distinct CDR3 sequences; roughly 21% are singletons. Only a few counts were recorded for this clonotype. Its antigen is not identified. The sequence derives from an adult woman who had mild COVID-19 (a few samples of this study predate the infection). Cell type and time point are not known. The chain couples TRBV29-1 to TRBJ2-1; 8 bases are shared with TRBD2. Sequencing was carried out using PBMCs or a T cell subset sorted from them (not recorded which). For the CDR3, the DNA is TGCAGCGTTGCCGCCGGCGGGGGGCCGCCGTACAATGAGCAGTTCTTC. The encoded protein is CSVAAGGGPPYNEQFF.